This TCR beta chain was profiled in a study of neoadjuvant anti-PD-1 for oral cavity cancer. This clone ranks as medium-sized. V lost 4 bases, J lost 1 base, and 10 bases lay in between. From germline, CDR1 is MGHDK and CDR2 SYGVNS. The CDR3 sequence is 14 residues long. The data were produced by immunoSEQ multiplex PCR, yet TCRdb's version contains in-frame clones alone and is incomplete. Of roughly 10,000 clones in the sample, roughly half were seen once. Here the sequenced sample was tumor tissue, taken before nivolumab (anti-PD-1) treatment. This chain joins TRBV25-1 and TRBJ1-1, with D tentatively TRBD1 (6 bases). This receptor was obtained from a person between 40 and 79 years old with oral cavity squamous cell carcinoma. This CDR3 reads CASSGRGWNTEAFF. CDR3 in DNA: TGTGCCAGCAGTGGCAGGGGTTGGAACACTGAAGCTTTCTTT.